The clone carrying this T cell receptor (beta chain) was seen a single time. This sample was included in a study of blood T cell repertoires in COVID-19. Study-wide background: Sites across the United States, Italy and Spain contributed samples from acute and convalescent COVID-19.

V trimming: 0 bases; J trimming: 6 bases; junction bases outside the gene matches: 8. The CDR3 is 16 residues long. Germline CDR1 is LGHNA and CDR2 is YNFKEQ. Participant reports of clinical history set cohort assignment. Clones were sequenced by immunoSEQ multiplex PCR, and TCRdb holds only the in-frame ones, with some missing. The sample has approximately 200,000 clones; 86% are singletons. The chain links TRBV4-2 to TRBJ1-2; 9 bases are shared with TRBD1. Sequencing input: PBMCs or T cells enriched from blood (not recorded which). This receptor was taken from a young woman who had recovered from COVID-19. The CDR3 reads CASSQDFGDRAHGYTF. The CDR3, as DNA: TGTGCCAGCAGCCAAGATTTTGGGGACAGGGCCCATGGCTACACCTTC.